This is a list of T cell receptor beta chains from one sample in a study of cytomegalovirus exposure and HLA in healthy donors. Assay: immunoSEQ multiplex PCR; the TCRdb copy retains only in-frame clones and omits some. The data hold some 120,000 clones, with 89% observed a single time. Sequenced sample: PBMCs. The source is a woman under 30 in good health and CMV-seronegative. CDR3s leave out the opening cysteine and the closing phenylalanine or tryptophan.

TRBJ2-3	TRBV5-6	ASSLEGQGFTDTQY
TRBJ2-3	TRBV4-1	ASSGQRDTQY
TRBJ2-1	TRBV19	ASNLRGEQF
TRBJ2-5	TRBV7-7	ASSPSGGWETQY
TRBJ2-7	TRBV18	ASSRGQNYEQY
TRBJ2-7	TRBV9	ASSVGQTSSSYEQY
TRBJ2-7	TRBV5-6	ASSSTGREQY
TRBJ2-5	TRBV14	ASSLERQETQY
TRBJ2-5	TRBV11-3	ASSLVYGTGETQY
TRBJ2-2	TRBV11-3	ASRHRDRNTGELF
TRBJ2-5	TRBV4-1	ASSQGGETQY
TRBJ2-7	TRBV27	ASSLSGHLTYEQY
TRBJ2-7	TRBV7-9	ASSLVELPTPPEQY
TRBJ2-2	TRBV7-9	ASSASSAGELF